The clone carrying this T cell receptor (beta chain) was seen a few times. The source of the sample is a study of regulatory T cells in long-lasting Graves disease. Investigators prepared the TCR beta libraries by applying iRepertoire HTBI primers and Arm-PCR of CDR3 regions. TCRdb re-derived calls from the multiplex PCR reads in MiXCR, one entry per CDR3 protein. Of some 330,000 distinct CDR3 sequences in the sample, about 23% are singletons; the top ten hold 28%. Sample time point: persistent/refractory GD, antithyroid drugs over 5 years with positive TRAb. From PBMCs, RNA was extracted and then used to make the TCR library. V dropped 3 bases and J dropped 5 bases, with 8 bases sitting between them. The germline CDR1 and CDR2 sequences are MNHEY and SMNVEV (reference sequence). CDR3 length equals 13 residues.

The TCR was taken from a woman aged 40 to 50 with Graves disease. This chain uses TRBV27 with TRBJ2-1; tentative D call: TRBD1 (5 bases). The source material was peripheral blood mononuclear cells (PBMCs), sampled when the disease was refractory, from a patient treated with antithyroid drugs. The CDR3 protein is CASSLGLNNEQFF. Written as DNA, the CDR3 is TGTGCCAGCAGTTTGGGGCTTAACAATGAGCAGTTCTTC.